This T cell receptor (beta chain) was found in a study of tumor-infiltrating lymphocytes in localized non-small cell lung cancer. Overall study context: Patients included smokers and never-smokers with various histologies, some sampled after neoadjuvant chemotherapy. Tumor tissue and non-adjacent uninvolved lung came from each patient. General observations from the study: TCR sequencing covered a subset of patients with enough tissue.

Using immunoSEQ multiplex PCR, the repertoire was profiled, and TCRdb retains in-frame clones only, with some absent. The sample gives some 9,500 clones, 78% of which show up once; approximately 9.9% is in the top ten. The germline V and J ends were trimmed by 3 bases and 2 bases, with 11 bases remaining between them. The CDR3 covers 14 residues. Germline values: CDR1 MGHRA, CDR2 YSYEKL. A remark on this clone: Antigen: not known.

This clonotype was sampled from a human donor with non-small cell lung cancer. The sequenced sample consisted of lung tumor tissue. The chain has TRBV4-1 and TRBJ2-7; D gene uncertain. The CDR3 loop is CASSHTTEAYEQYF. The CDR3 nucleotides read TGCGCCAGCAGCCATACTACAGAGGCCTACGAGCAGTACTTC.